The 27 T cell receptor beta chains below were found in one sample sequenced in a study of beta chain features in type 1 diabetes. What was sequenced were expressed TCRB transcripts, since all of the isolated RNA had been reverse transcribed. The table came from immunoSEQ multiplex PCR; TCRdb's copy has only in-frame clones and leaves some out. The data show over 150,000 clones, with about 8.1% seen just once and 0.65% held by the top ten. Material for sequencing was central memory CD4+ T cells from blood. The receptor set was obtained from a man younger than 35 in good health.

The CDR3 DNA reads as TGTGCCAGCAGCGTTCCCGGGGGGCACCAAGAGACCCAGTACTTC. Amino acid sequence: CASSVPGGHQETQYF. The chain employs TRBV9 and TRBJ2-5, with a weak D call TRBD2 (7 bases). Germline CDR1 SGDLS, CDR2 YYNGEE. Between the trimmed V and J ends, which lost 2 bases and 0 bases, there was a span of 11 bases. The CDR3 runs to 15 residues. The full variable domain, with the rest looked up from reference TRBV9 and TRBJ2-5, is DSGVTQTPKHLITATGQRVTLRCSPRSGDLSVYWYQQSLDQGLQFLIQYYNGEERAKGNILERFSAQQFPDLHSELNLSSLELGDSALYFCASSVPGGHQETQYFGPGTRLLVL.

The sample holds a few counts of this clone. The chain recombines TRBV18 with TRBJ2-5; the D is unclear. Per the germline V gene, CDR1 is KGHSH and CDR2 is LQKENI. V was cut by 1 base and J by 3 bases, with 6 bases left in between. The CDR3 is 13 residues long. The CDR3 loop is CASSPLPEETQYF. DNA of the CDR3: TGTGCCAGCTCACCACTCCCGGAAGAGACCCAGTACTTC.

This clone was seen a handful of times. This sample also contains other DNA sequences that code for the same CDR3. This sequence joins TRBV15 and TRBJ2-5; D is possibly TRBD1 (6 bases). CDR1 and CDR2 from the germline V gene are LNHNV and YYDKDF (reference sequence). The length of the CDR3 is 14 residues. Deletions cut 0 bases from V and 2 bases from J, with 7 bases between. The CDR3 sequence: CATSRDRGQETQYF. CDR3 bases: TGTGCCACCAGCAGAGATAGGGGGCAAGAGACCCAGTACTTC.

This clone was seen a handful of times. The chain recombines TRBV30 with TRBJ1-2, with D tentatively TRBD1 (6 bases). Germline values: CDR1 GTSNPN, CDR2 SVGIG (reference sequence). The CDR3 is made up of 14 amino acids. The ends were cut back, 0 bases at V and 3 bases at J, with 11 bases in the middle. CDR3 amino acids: CAWSVLGAHYGYTF. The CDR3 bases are TGTGCCTGGAGTGTACTGGGGGCCCACTATGGCTACACCTTC.

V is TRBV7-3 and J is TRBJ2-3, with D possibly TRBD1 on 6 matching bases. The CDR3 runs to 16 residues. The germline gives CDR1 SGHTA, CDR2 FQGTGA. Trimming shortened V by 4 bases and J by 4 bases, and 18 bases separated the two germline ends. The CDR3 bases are TGTGCCAGCAGCTCAGGGGCAGCAGGGTTCGCAGATACGCAGTATTTT. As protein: CASSSGAAGFADTQYF. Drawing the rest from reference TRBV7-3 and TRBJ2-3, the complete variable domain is GAGVSQTPSNKVTEKGKYVELRCDPISGHTALYWYRQSLGQGPEFLIYFQGTGAADDSGLPNDRFFAVRPEGSVSTLKIQRTERGDSAVYLCASSSGAAGFADTQYFGPGTRLTVL.

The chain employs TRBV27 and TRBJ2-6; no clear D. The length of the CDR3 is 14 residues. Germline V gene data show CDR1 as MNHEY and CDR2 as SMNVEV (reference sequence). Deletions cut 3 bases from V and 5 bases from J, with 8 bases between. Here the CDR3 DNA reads TGTGCCAGCAGTTTTTCGAGAAGGGCCAACGTCCTGACTTTC. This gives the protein CASSFSRRANVLTF.

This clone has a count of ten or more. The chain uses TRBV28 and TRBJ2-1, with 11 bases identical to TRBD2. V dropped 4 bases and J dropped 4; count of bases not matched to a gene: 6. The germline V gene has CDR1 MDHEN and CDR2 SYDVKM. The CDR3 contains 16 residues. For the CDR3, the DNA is TGTGCCAGCAGTTCATATAGCGGGGGGGCGTACAATGAGCAGTTCTTC. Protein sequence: CASSSYSGGAYNEQFF.

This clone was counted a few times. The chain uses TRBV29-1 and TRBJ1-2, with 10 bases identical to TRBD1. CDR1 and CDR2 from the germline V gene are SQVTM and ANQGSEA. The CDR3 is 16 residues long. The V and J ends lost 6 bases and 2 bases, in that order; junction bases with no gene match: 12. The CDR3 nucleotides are TGCAGCGTCTCGGCCCGGGGACAGGGGAAGAACTATGGCTACACCTTC. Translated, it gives CSVSARGQGKNYGYTF. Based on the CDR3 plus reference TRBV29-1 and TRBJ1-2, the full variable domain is SAVISQKPSRDICQRGTSLTIQCQVDSQVTMMFWYRQQPGQSLTLIATANQGSEATYESGFVIDKFPISRPNLTFSTLTVSNMSPEDSSIYLCSVSARGQGKNYGYTFGSGTRLTVV.

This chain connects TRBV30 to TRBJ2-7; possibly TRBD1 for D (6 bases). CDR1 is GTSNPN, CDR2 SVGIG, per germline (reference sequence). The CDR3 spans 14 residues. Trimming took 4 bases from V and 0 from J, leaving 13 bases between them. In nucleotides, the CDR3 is TGTGCCTGGACCCCATCGGGACACTCCTACGAGCAGTACTTC. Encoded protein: CAWTPSGHSYEQYF.

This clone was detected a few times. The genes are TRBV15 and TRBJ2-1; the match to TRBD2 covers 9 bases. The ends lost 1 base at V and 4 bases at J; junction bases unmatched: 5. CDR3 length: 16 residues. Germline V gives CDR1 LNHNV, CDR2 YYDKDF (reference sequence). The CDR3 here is CATSRGSSGDYNEQFF. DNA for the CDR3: TGTGCCACCAGCAGAGGCTCTAGCGGGGATTACAATGAGCAGTTCTTC.

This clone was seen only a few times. CDR3 in amino acids: CASTAYQETQYF. The CDR3 DNA is TGTGCCAGCACTGCGTACCAAGAGACCCAGTACTTC. V usage is TRBV28 and J usage is TRBJ2-5; D unclear. CDR3 length: 12 residues. V was cut by 7 bases and J by 0 bases, with 6 bases left in between. Germline V gene lookup returns CDR1 MDHEN and CDR2 SYDVKM.

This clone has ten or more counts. This CDR3 is CASSAEGNSNQPQHF. CDR3 DNA: TGTGCCAGCAGCGCCGAGGGAAATAGCAATCAGCCCCAGCATTTT. The J gene is TRBJ1-5, the V gene TRBV9; D unclear. The germline V gene has CDR1 SGDLS and CDR2 YYNGEE. The CDR3 consists of 15 residues. Trimming removed 3 bases at V and 0 bases at J, with 10 bases between.

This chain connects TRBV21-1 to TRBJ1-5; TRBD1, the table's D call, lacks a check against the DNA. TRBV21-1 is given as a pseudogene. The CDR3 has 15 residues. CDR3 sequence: CASSKAHNSNQPQHF. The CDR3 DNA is TGTGCCAGCAGCAAAGCCCACAATAGCAATCAGCCCCAGCATTTT.

DNA for the CDR3: TGTGCCAGTAGTATTCAGGGGCCTAACTATGGCTACACCTTC. Residues: CASSIQGPNYGYTF. The gene calls are TRBV19 and TRBJ1-2, with D perhaps TRBD1 (6 bases). Trimming stripped 3 bases from V and 0 bases from J, with 8 bases between. The CDR3 has 14 residues. Germline V gene sequence: CDR1 LNHDA, CDR2 SQIVND (reference sequence).

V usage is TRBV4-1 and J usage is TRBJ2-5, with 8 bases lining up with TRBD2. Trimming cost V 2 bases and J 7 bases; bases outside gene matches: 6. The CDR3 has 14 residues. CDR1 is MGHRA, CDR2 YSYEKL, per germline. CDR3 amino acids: CASSQLGTRGTQYF. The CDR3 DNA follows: TGCGCCAGCAGCCAACTCGGGACTAGAGGGACCCAGTACTTC.

CDR3 in amino acids: CASSLVIRAYEQYF. The CDR3 DNA is TGTGCCAGCAGCCTCGTTATTCGGGCCTACGAGCAGTACTTC. The V call is TRBV7-2, the J call TRBJ2-7; the D is unclear. Germline CDR1 and CDR2: SGHTA and FQGNSA. Trimming left V 5 bases short and J 2 bases short, with 13 bases between. The CDR3 runs 14 residues.

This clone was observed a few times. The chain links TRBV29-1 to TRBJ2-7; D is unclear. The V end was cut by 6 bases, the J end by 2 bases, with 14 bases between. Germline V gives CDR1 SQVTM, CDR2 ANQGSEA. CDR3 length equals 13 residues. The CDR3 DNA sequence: TGCAGCGTCGTATTCGAGGCAACCTACGAGCAGTACTTC. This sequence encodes CSVVFEATYEQYF.

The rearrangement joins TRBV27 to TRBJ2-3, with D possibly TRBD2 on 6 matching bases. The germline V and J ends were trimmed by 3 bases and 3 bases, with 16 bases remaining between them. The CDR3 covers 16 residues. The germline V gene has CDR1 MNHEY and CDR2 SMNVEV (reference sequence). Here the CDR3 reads CASSFALQGGTDTQYF. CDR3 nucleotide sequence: TGTGCCAGCAGTTTTGCCCTGCAGGGAGGTACAGATACGCAGTATTTT.

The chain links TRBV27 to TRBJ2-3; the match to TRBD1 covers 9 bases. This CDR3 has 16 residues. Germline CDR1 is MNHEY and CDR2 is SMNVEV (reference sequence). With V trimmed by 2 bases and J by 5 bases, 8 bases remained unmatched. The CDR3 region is CASSLRTGGSGDTQYF. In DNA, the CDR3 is TGTGCCAGCAGTTTAAGAACAGGGGGCTCGGGAGATACGCAGTATTTT.

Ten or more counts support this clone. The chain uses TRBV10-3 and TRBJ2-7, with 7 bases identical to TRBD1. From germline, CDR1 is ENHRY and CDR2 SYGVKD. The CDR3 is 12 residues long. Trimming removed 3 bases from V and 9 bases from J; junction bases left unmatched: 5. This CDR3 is CAISDHRGSQYF. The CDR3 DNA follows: TGTGCCATCAGTGATCACAGGGGATCGCAGTACTTC.

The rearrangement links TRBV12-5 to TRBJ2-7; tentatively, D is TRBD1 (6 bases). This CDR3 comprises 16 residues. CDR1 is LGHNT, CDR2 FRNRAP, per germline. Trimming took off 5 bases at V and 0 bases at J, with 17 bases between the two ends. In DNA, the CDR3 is TGTGCTAGTGGTCCAACACAGGGTTCAAGCTCCTACGAGCAGTACTTC. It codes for CASGPTQGSSSYEQYF.

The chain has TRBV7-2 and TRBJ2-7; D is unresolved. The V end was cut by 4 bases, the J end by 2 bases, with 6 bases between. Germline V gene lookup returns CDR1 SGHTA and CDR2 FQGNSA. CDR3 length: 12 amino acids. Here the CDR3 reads CASSYYPYEQYF. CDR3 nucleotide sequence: TGTGCCAGCAGCTATTATCCCTACGAGCAGTACTTC.

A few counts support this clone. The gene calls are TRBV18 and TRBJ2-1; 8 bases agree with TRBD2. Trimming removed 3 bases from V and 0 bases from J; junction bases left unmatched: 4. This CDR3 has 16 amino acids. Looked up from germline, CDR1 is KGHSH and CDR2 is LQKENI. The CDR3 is CASSPREGPSYNEQFF. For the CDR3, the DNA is TGTGCCAGCTCACCTCGGGAGGGGCCCTCCTACAATGAGCAGTTCTTC. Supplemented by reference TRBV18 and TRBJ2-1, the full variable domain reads NAGVMQNPRHLVRRRGQEARLRCSPMKGHSHVYWYRQLPEEGLKFMVYLQKENIIDESGMPKERFSAEFPKEGPSILRIQQVVRGDSAAYFCASSPREGPSYNEQFFGPGTRLTVL.

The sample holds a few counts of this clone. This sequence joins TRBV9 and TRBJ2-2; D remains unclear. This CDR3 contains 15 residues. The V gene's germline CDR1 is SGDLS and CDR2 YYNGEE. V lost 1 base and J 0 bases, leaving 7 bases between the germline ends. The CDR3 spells CASSVTPANTGELFF. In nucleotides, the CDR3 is TGTGCCAGCAGCGTAACCCCAGCGAACACCGGGGAGCTGTTTTTT.

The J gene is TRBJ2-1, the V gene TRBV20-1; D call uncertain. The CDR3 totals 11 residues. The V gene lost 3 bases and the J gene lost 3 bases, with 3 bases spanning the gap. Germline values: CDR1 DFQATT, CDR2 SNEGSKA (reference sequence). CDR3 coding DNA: TGCAGTGCTAGCCACTACAATGAGCAGTTCTTC. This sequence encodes CSASHYNEQFF.

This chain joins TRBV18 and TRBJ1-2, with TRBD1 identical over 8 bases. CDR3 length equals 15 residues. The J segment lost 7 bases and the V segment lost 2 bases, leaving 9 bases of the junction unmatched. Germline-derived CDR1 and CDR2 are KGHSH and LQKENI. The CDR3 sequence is CASSPEVEQGVGYTF. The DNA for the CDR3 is TGTGCCAGCTCACCAGAGGTCGAACAGGGGGTTGGCTACACCTTC.

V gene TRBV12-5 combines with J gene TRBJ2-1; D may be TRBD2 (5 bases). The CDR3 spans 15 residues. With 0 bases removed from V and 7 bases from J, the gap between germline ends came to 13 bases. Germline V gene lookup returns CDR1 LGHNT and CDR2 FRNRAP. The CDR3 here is CASGLVPDGKNEQFF. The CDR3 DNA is TGTGCTAGTGGTTTGGTACCTGACGGGAAGAATGAGCAGTTCTTC.